The 29 T cell receptor beta chains presented below share a single source sample, sequenced in a study of response to subunit inactivated influenza vaccine. TCRdb ran MiXCR on the RT-PCR reads and lists one entry per CDR3 protein. Among approximately 170,000 distinct CDR3 sequences listed, about an eighth were seen once. The material sequenced was CD8+ T cells sorted from PBMCs, taken less than 6 days after vaccination. These receptors all stem from a man over 45 who received an inactivated influenza vaccine.

This clonotype has a handful of counts. The chain employs TRBV5-1 and TRBJ1-1; D is possibly TRBD1 (6 bases). The CDR3 is made up of 15 amino acids. Germline CDR1 is SGHRS and CDR2 is YFSETQ. The V and J ends lost 3 bases and 5 bases respectively, with 17 bases between them. CDR3 bases: TGCGCCAGCAGCTCCGAGGGGGGGGTAGGAACTGAAGCTTTCTTT. Its protein product is CASSSEGGVGTEAFF.

This clonotype showed up just a few times. This CDR3 is CASSVFQGRTEAFF. CDR3 coding DNA: TGTGCCAGCAGTGTTTTTCAGGGTCGGACTGAAGCTTTCTTT. J is TRBJ1-1 and V is TRBV2; TRBD1 might be the D (5 bases). This CDR3 has 14 amino acids. The germline V gene encodes CDR1 SNHLY and CDR2 FYNNEI. With 4 bases removed from V and 5 bases from J, the gap between germline ends came to 14 bases.

This clonotype was seen a handful of times. The V call is TRBV3-1, the J call TRBJ2-1; D not certain. CDR3 length: 17 residues. Trimming shortened V by 4 bases and J by 8 bases, and 24 bases separated the two germline ends. Per germline, CDR1 LGHDT and CDR2 YNNKEL (reference sequence). In nucleotides, the CDR3 is TGTGCCAGCAGCCCAGACTCCCCTCCTCGATCGTCCTATGAGCAGTTCTTC. Its translation: CASSPDSPPRSSYEQFF.

The chain uses TRBV24-1 and TRBJ2-1; 9 nucleotides line up with TRBD2. The germline CDR1 and CDR2 sequences are KGHDR and SFDVKD. V shed 4 bases, J shed 5 bases, and the junction held 8 bases outside the gene matches. The CDR3 length is 16 residues. The CDR3, as DNA: TGTGCCACCAGTGAAGTGACTAGCGGCTACCACAATGAGCAGTTCTTC. This translates into CATSEVTSGYHNEQFF.

This clonotype showed up many times. This chain links TRBV10-3 with TRBJ2-7, with 8 bases lining up with TRBD1. V lost 3 bases to trimming and J lost 2 bases; unmatched junction nucleotides: 9. CDR1 and CDR2 (germline): ENHRY, SYGVKD. The CDR3 consists of 16 residues. CDR3 loop: CAISDPPGTGPYEQYF. The CDR3 bases are TGTGCCATCAGTGACCCGCCCGGGACAGGTCCCTACGAGCAGTACTTC.

The rearrangement uses TRBV15 and TRBJ2-1; D may correspond to TRBD1 or TRBD2 (5 bases each). The CDR3 covers 15 residues. Trimming shortened V by 1 base and J by 4 bases, and 11 bases separated the two germline ends. From germline, CDR1 is LNHNV and CDR2 YYDKDF (reference sequence). The CDR3 protein is CATSRGGSPYNEQFF. CDR3 nucleotide sequence: TGTGCCACCAGCAGAGGGGGGTCCCCTTACAATGAGCAGTTCTTC.

The DNA of the CDR3 is TGCGCCAGCAGCTTCAAAGCGGGGGTAATCGAGCAGTACTTC. Residues: CASSFKAGVIEQYF. The chain is built from TRBV5-1 and TRBJ2-7; 8 bases agree with TRBD2. The V gene end was trimmed by 2 bases and the J gene end by 6 bases; junction bases not matched to a gene: 7. The germline V gene encodes CDR1 SGHRS and CDR2 YFSETQ. The CDR3 spans 14 residues.

The sample holds a few counts of this clonotype. This rearrangement joins TRBV7-2 to TRBJ1-5; D perhaps matches TRBD1 (5 bases). Germline CDR1 and CDR2: SGHTA and FQGNSA. The CDR3 covers 18 residues. Trimming shortened V by 0 bases and J by 3 bases, and 18 bases separated the two germline ends. CDR3 residues: CASSLASSGEGNNQPQHF. CDR3 nucleotides: TGTGCCAGCAGCTTAGCCTCCTCGGGGGAAGGCAACAATCAGCCCCAGCATTTT.

This rearrangement joins TRBV12-3 or TRBV12-4 to TRBJ2-2, with 9 bases matching TRBD1. This CDR3 comprises 13 residues. The V segment lost 8 bases and the J segment 10 bases; nucleotides outside the gene matches: 8. The DNA of the CDR3 is TGTGCCAGCGAAGACAGGGGGGAGGAGGAGCTGTTTTTT. Protein sequence: CASEDRGEEELFF.

This clonotype was found a few times. The chain couples TRBV5-5 to TRBJ2-3; 10 bases are a match to TRBD1. J was trimmed by 4 bases and V by 1 base; bases with no gene match: 6. Germline V gene lookup returns CDR1 SGHKS and CDR2 YYEKEE (reference sequence). The CDR3 extends over 16 amino acids. CDR3 DNA: TGTGCCAGCAGCTTGATCGGGACAGGGGACTCAGATACGCAGTATTTT. Translated: CASSLIGTGDSDTQYF.

The V gene is TRBV20-1, the J gene TRBJ1-2; no firm D call. CDR1 is DFQATT, CDR2 SNEGSKA, per germline (reference sequence). The ends were cut back, 3 bases at V and 3 bases at J, with 8 bases in the middle. This CDR3 is 12 amino acids long. The CDR3 nucleotides read TGCAGTGCTAGCGGACCGGACTATGGCTACACCTTC. Protein sequence: CSASGPDYGYTF.

The table lists this clonotype with a few counts. As DNA, the CDR3 is TGTGCCAGCAGTTTCGGGTTGCAGGGAAGCACTGAAGCTTTCTTT. Translation: CASSFGLQGSTEAFF. The rearrangement links TRBV12-3 or TRBV12-4 to TRBJ1-1, with TRBD1 as a possible D gene (5 bases). V lost 3 bases and J 4 bases, leaving 15 bases between the germline ends. This CDR3 has 15 residues.

In this sample, this clonotype turned up a few times. The J gene is TRBJ2-7, the V gene TRBV28; 11 bases are a match to TRBD2. Trimming cost V 6 bases and J 4 bases; bases outside gene matches: 8. Germline CDR1 and CDR2: MDHEN and SYDVKM. This CDR3 is built from 15 residues. The CDR3 DNA follows: TGTGCCAGCAGGTCGACTAGCGGGATTTGGTACGAGCAGTACTTC. Translated, it gives CASRSTSGIWYEQYF.

This clonotype was counted once. The chain is built from TRBV7-9 and TRBJ2-1; possibly TRBD2 for D (5 bases). Trimming left V 1 base short and J 12 bases short, with 7 bases between. This CDR3 has 11 amino acids. Germline V CDR1 and CDR2: SEHNR, FQNEAQ (reference sequence). In DNA, the CDR3 is TGTGCCAGCAGCTTAGGCGAGGGGCAGTTCTTC. This codes for CASSLGEGQFF.

In its sample, this clonotype was seen a few times. The V gene is TRBV6-1, the J gene TRBJ1-1; 8 nucleotides match TRBD1. The CDR3 has 15 residues. Trimming cost V 5 bases and J 0 bases; bases outside gene matches: 5. Germline V gives CDR1 MNHNS, CDR2 SASEGT. CDR3 sequence: CASSPWTGMNTEAFF. Written as DNA, the CDR3 is TGTGCCAGCAGTCCGTGGACAGGGATGAACACTGAAGCTTTCTTT.

The genes are TRBV6-6 and TRBJ2-7, with 8 bases matching TRBD1. Germline V lookup: CDR1 MNHNY, CDR2 SVGAGI (reference sequence). The CDR3 sequence is 13 residues long. The J segment lost 6 bases and the V segment lost 5 bases, leaving 6 bases of the junction unmatched. Here the CDR3 DNA reads TGTGCCAGCAGTCACAGGGGGGCCCTCGAGCAGTACTTC. Its translation: CASSHRGALEQYF.

The chain links TRBV7-6 to TRBJ2-1; no definite D call. Germline V gene sequence: CDR1 SGHVS, CDR2 FNYEAQ. This CDR3 region has 13 residues. Trimming removed 4 bases from V and 3 bases from J, with 7 bases in between. The CDR3 DNA is TGTGCCAGCAGCTGGACCAACTACAATGAGCAGTTCTTC. This codes for CASSWTNYNEQFF.

V gene TRBV3-1 combines with J gene TRBJ1-2, with D hard to call. Germline V gene data show CDR1 as LGHDT and CDR2 as YNNKEL (reference sequence). V was pared by 1 base and J by 4 bases, with 10 bases between. The CDR3 runs 14 residues. This chain's CDR3 is CASSQGYSFYGYTF. The CDR3 DNA reads TGTGCCAGCAGCCAAGGATACAGCTTCTATGGCTACACCTTC.

This clonotype was seen a handful of times. The chain links TRBV20-1 to TRBJ2-3; 12 bases are a match to TRBD1. Germline lookup yields CDR1 DFQATT and CDR2 SNEGSKA (reference sequence). With V trimmed by 0 bases and J by 1 base, 8 bases remained unmatched. The CDR3 totals 18 residues. The CDR3 DNA reads as TGCAGTGCTAGAGACCCGGGACAGGGGGCTTGGGGCACAGATACGCAGTATTTT. It translates to CSARDPGQGAWGTDTQYF.

The V call is TRBV2, the J call TRBJ1-5; D ambiguous. V lost 1 base, J lost 4 bases, and 8 bases lay in between. Germline CDR1 SNHLY, CDR2 FYNNEI. The CDR3 has 14 residues. The CDR3 region is CASSEGLGNQPQHF. DNA for the CDR3: TGTGCCAGCAGTGAAGGGCTAGGAAATCAGCCCCAGCATTTT.

J is TRBJ2-1 and V is TRBV2, with 8 bases matching TRBD2. Germline V CDR1 and CDR2: SNHLY, FYNNEI. J lost 7 bases, V lost 4 bases, and 21 bases had no gene match. The CDR3 runs 19 residues. CDR3 amino acids: CASSGPTGGVAGRVNEQFF. In nucleotides, the CDR3 is TGTGCCAGCAGTGGCCCGACGGGGGGCGTAGCGGGGAGAGTTAATGAGCAGTTCTTC. The full variable domain, rest sourced from reference TRBV2 and TRBJ2-1, is EPEVTQTPSHQVTQMGQEVILRCVPISNHLYFYWYRQILGQKVEFLVSFYNNEISEKSEIFDDQFSVERPDGSNFTLKIRSTKLEDSAMYFCASSGPTGGVAGRVNEQFFGPGTRLTVL.

This clonotype was detected only a few times. The rearrangement uses TRBV6-2 or TRBV6-3 and TRBJ1-1, with 11 bases aligning to TRBD1. Germline V gene data show CDR1 as MNHEY and CDR2 as SVGEGT. The CDR3 runs to 18 residues. The V gene end was trimmed by 6 bases and the J gene end by 4 bases; junction bases not matched to a gene: 16. CDR3 protein: CASRYSPGQGGYGTEAFF. CDR3 bases: TGTGCCAGCAGATATTCTCCGGGACAGGGGGGTTACGGCACTGAAGCTTTCTTT.

This clonotype occurred a few times. The chain joins TRBV6-6 to TRBJ1-1; 7 nucleotides line up with TRBD1. This CDR3 is 13 amino acids long. V shed 5 bases and J 7 bases; nucleotides not matched to a gene: 7. Germline V gives CDR1 MNHNY, CDR2 SVGAGI (reference sequence). In DNA form, the CDR3 reads TGTGCCAGCAGTGCCGCGACAGGGAATGAAGCTTTCTTT. As protein: CASSAATGNEAFF.

CDR3 coding DNA: TGTGCCAGCAGCCAAGAAGGCAGGGCAGATACGCAGTATTTT. It translates to CASSQEGRADTQYF. The chain links TRBV3-1 to TRBJ2-3; tentative D call: TRBD1 (5 bases). The CDR3 loop spans 14 amino acids. The ends were cut back, 0 bases at V and 4 bases at J, with 8 bases in the middle. CDR1 is LGHDT, CDR2 YNNKEL, per germline (reference sequence).

CDR3 amino acids: CASSYFVRDHTDTQYF. CDR3 nucleotide sequence: TGTGCCAGCAGTTACTTTGTCCGGGACCACACAGATACGCAGTATTTT. This sequence joins TRBV6-2 or TRBV6-3 and TRBJ2-3; D possibly uses TRBD1 or TRBD2 (5 bases each). CDR1 and CDR2 (germline): MNHEY, SVGEGT. The CDR3 totals 16 residues. V lost 1 base to trimming and J lost 2 bases, with 13 bases between them.

The table lists this clonotype with many counts. V usage is TRBV25-1 and J usage is TRBJ2-2; D remains ambiguous. Germline assignment: CDR1 MGHDK and CDR2 SYGVNS. The CDR3 runs to 12 residues. The ends were cut back, 6 bases at V and 2 bases at J, with 4 bases in the middle. Here the CDR3 reads CASRGNTGELFF. The CDR3 DNA sequence: TGTGCCAGCAGGGGAAACACCGGGGAGCTGTTTTTT.

V gene TRBV4-3 combines with J gene TRBJ2-7; 7 nucleotides align to TRBD2. Unmatched junction bases numbered 5, after V lost 2 bases and J lost 4 bases. The CDR3 spans 14 residues. Germline CDR1 and CDR2: LGHNA and YSLEER. The CDR3 DNA reads TGCGCCAGCAGCCAACGGGGAGGGAGTTACGAGCAGTACTTC. Translated: CASSQRGGSYEQYF.

The sample holds a few counts of this clonotype. The rearrangement joins TRBV2 to TRBJ1-5; D not resolved. CDR1 and CDR2 from the germline V gene are SNHLY and FYNNEI. Trimming removed 4 bases from V and 1 base from J, with 17 bases in between. CDR3 length: 17 amino acids. CDR3 DNA sequence: TGTGCCAGCAGTGGGGGTATAGGGAGAGGAAGCAATCAGCCCCAGCATTTT. Residues: CASSGGIGRGSNQPQHF.

The V gene is TRBV28, the J gene TRBJ2-7, with TRBD2 matching 11 bases. Germline V lookup: CDR1 MDHEN, CDR2 SYDVKM. This CDR3 spans 14 amino acids. J gave up 0 bases and V 6 bases, and 1 base lay outside the gene matches. CDR3 in DNA: TGTGCCAGCAGGGGGACTAGCGGCTCCTACGAGCAGTACTTC. Translating it yields CASRGTSGSYEQYF. Together with reference TRBV28 and TRBJ2-7, the CDR3 gives the full variable domain: DVKVTQSSRYLVKRTGEKVFLECVQDMDHENMFWYRQDPGLGLRLIYFSYDVKMKEKGDIPEGYSVSREKKERFSLILESASTNQTSMYLCASRGTSGSYEQYFGPGTRLTVT.